The TCR beta chain described here comes from a study of CD8+CD57+ T cells in acquired aplastic anemia. The overall study: An average of about 3.2 ug of DNA was obtained from sorted CD4+ and CD8+ cells. Healthy donors averaged around 10 million reads for CD4+ cells.

Notes on the study in general: There were over 25 CD8+ CDR3 sequences that occurred in both patients and controls. CD8+ Simpson's diversity did not differ significantly between patients and controls.

Germline lookup yields CDR1 MGHDK and CDR2 SYGVNS. The ends lost 2 bases at V and 7 bases at J; junction bases unmatched: 13. The CDR3 is 19 residues long. As for this clonotype: Its antigen is as yet unknown.

Researchers used genomic DNA as the template to profile TCR beta VDJ and CDR3. TCRdb re-derived calls from the reads in MiXCR, one entry per CDR3 protein. Found here are some 150,000 distinct CDR3 sequences, less than 45% of them singletons; the top ten hold roughly 8.4%. V and J are TRBV25-1 and TRBJ2-1; TRBD2 matches 14 bases. The sequenced sample was sorted CD4+, CD8+, or CD8+CD57+ T cells (not recorded which) from PBMCs. This clonotype originated in a human donor in good health, serving as a control. The CDR3 is CASSEPPLTSGRAINEQFF. DNA of the CDR3: TGTGCCAGCAGTGAACCCCCCTTGACTAGCGGGAGGGCCATTAATGAGCAGTTCTTC.